The 26 T cell receptor beta chains below all came from one sample that was sequenced in a study of T cells in Graves' hyperthyroidism and ophthalmopathy. Amplified TCR beta CDR3 regions came from RNA transcripts. HTBI primers were the set used in a first-round RT-PCR of the TCR CDR3. In TCRdb, the multiplex PCR reads were re-called with MiXCR into one record per CDR3 protein. Of over 350,000 distinct CDR3 sequences listed, approximately 18% were seen once; the top ten hold around 40%. Sequenced sample: blood. The receptors here all came from a young man with Graves' ophthalmopathy.

This clonotype was detected only a few times. The CDR3 spells CASSDGGAYGYTF. The CDR3 DNA reads TGTGCCAGCAGCGACGGGGGGGCATATGGCTACACCTTC. This sequence joins TRBV13 and TRBJ1-2; weak D call: TRBD1 (6 bases). V shed 5 bases and J shed 5 bases, with 12 bases lying between them. The V gene's germline CDR1 is PRHDT and CDR2 FYEKMQ (reference sequence). The CDR3 is 13 amino acids.

With respect to this clonotype: A much larger clone sits a single nucleotide away, making a read error possible. V gene TRBV10-3 combines with J gene TRBJ1-5; TRBD1 matches 7 bases. This CDR3 is built from 15 residues. From germline, CDR1 is ENHRY and CDR2 SYGVKD. Germline trimming cut 8 bases from V and 6 bases from J; bases unmatched to any gene: 13. This CDR3 is CAIGPQDREGQPQHF. CDR3 bases: TGTGCCATCGGTCCCCAAGACAGGGAGGGTCAGCCCCAGCATTTT.

This clonotype showed up many times. This rearrangement joins TRBV6-1 to TRBJ1-2, with 9 bases fitting TRBD1. V was pared by 6 bases and J by 2 bases, with 7 bases of the junction left unmatched. Germline V gene lookup returns CDR1 MNHNS and CDR2 SASEGT. The CDR3 consists of 15 residues. CDR3 bases: TGTGCCAGCAGCCGTCCCGGGACAGGGAACTATGGCTACACCTTC. It specifies CASSRPGTGNYGYTF.

This clonotype was seen repeatedly, ten times or more. The gene calls are TRBV11-2 and TRBJ2-3, with 8 nucleotides matching TRBD2. J gave up 6 bases and V 3 bases, and 2 bases lay outside the gene matches. This CDR3 is 13 amino acids long. The germline V gene encodes CDR1 SGHAT and CDR2 FQNNGV. The chain's CDR3 is CASSFSGVDTQYF. Here the CDR3 DNA reads TGTGCCAGCAGCTTTAGCGGGGTGGATACGCAGTATTTT.

This clonotype has at least ten counts. The rearrangement links TRBV7-9 to TRBJ2-7; TRBD2 aligns across 14 bases. The CDR3 is 16 amino acids. Germline values: CDR1 SEHNR, CDR2 FQNEAQ (reference sequence). V trimming: 3 bases; J trimming: 7 bases; junction bases outside the gene matches: 8. The CDR3 DNA follows: TGTGCCAGCAGCTTTCCGGGACTAGCGGGGGAAGGGGAGCAGTACTTC. It yields the protein CASSFPGLAGEGEQYF.

This clonotype was found many times. This sequence joins TRBV12-3 or TRBV12-4 and TRBJ1-1, with 8 bases lining up with TRBD1. Trimming at V came to 5 bases and at J to 4 bases, leaving 9 bases not matched to a gene. CDR3 length: 15 residues. CDR3 amino acids: CASSQQGARVTEAFF. As DNA, the CDR3 is TGTGCCAGCAGTCAGCAGGGGGCCCGAGTCACTGAAGCTTTCTTT.

This clonotype was seen a handful of times. The V call is TRBV5-4, the J call TRBJ1-3; D gene uncertain. The V and J ends lost 1 base and 1 base respectively, with 9 bases between them. Per germline, CDR1 SGHNT and CDR2 YYREEE (reference sequence). The CDR3 length is 15 residues. CDR3 sequence reads: CASSLIGDSGNTIYF. CDR3 DNA sequence: TGTGCCAGCAGCTTGATCGGGGATTCTGGAAACACCATATATTTT.

At least ten counts were recorded for this clonotype. This chain links TRBV29-1 with TRBJ1-2; unclear D gene. The V gene lost 6 bases and the J gene lost 13 bases, with 15 bases spanning the gap. Germline values: CDR1 SQVTM, CDR2 ANQGSEA. The CDR3 runs to 10 residues. Here the CDR3 reads CSVNDRDGTF. CDR3 in DNA: TGCAGCGTGAACGACCGCGATGGCACCTTC.

The table lists this clonotype with a few counts. The rearrangement joins TRBV7-9 to TRBJ2-1, with D perhaps TRBD1 (6 bases). The CDR3 runs 15 residues. The germline gives CDR1 SEHNR, CDR2 FQNEAQ (reference sequence). With 2 bases removed from V and 4 bases from J, the gap between germline ends came to 12 bases. CDR3 in amino acids: CASSLIRGRYNEQFF. The CDR3 coding sequence is TGTGCCAGCAGCTTAATCAGGGGTCGGTACAATGAGCAGTTCTTC. Full variable domain (rest looked up from reference TRBV7-9 and TRBJ2-1): DTGVSQNPRHKITKRGQNVTFRCDPISEHNRLYWYRQTLGQGPEFLTYFQNEAQLEKSRLLSDRFSAERPKGSFSTLEIQRTEQGDSAMYLCASSLIRGRYNEQFFGPGTRLTVL.

This clonotype was observed a few times. The chain combines TRBV7-9 with TRBJ1-2, with D unclear. Germline V lookup: CDR1 SEHNR, CDR2 FQNEAQ (reference sequence). Trimming removed 1 base at V and 1 base at J, with 7 bases between. The CDR3 consists of 14 residues. CDR3 region: CASSLGRINYGYTF. The CDR3 nucleotides read TGTGCCAGCAGCTTAGGGCGGATTAACTATGGCTACACCTTC.

This clonotype was recorded many times. V usage is TRBV3-1 and J usage is TRBJ2-1; D remains unclear. Trimming pared 2 bases from V and 4 bases from J, leaving 9 bases between. CDR3 length: 14 amino acids. Germline assignment: CDR1 LGHDT and CDR2 YNNKEL (reference sequence). CDR3 in amino acids: CASSQIGLYNEQFF. In DNA form, the CDR3 reads TGTGCCAGCAGCCAAATAGGGTTATACAATGAGCAGTTCTTC.

This clonotype appeared many times. The V and J genes are TRBV12-3 or TRBV12-4 and TRBJ1-2; 7 nucleotides match TRBD1. This CDR3 contains 15 residues. The J segment lost 8 bases and the V segment lost 8 bases, leaving 17 bases of the junction unmatched. Here the CDR3 reads CASRETGQKGVGYTF. The CDR3 DNA follows: TGTGCCAGCCGGGAGACAGGGCAGAAGGGGGTCGGCTACACCTTC.

This clonotype was counted only a few times. The chain recombines TRBV12-3 or TRBV12-4 with TRBJ2-2; D remains unclear. The V end was cut by 5 bases, the J end by 5 bases, with 9 bases between. This CDR3 contains 13 residues. CDR3: CASSRRKTGELFF. The CDR3 nucleotides are TGTGCCAGCAGTAGAAGGAAAACCGGGGAGCTGTTTTTT.

This clonotype was picked up many times. This sequence joins TRBV15 and TRBJ1-2, with 7 bases aligning to TRBD1. The germline V gene has CDR1 LNHNV and CDR2 YYDKDF (reference sequence). This CDR3 has 14 amino acids. Unmatched junction bases numbered 11, after V lost 7 bases and J lost 6 bases. DNA for the CDR3: TGTGCCACCATGAACGTGAGGGGGCTGGATGGCTACACCTTC. Protein sequence: CATMNVRGLDGYTF.

The genes are TRBV5-8 and TRBJ2-7; D gene unclear. Trimming pared 0 bases from V and 5 bases from J, leaving 15 bases between. In germline, CDR1 is SGHTS, CDR2 YDEGEE. This CDR3 region has 15 residues. CDR3 residues: CASSLGWKAGDEQYF. CDR3 DNA sequence: TGTGCCAGCAGCTTGGGGTGGAAGGCAGGTGACGAGCAGTACTTC.

There are many counts of this clonotype. J is TRBJ2-7 and V is TRBV12-3 or TRBV12-4; TRBD1 matches 9 bases. This CDR3 region has 14 residues. V trimming: 4 bases; J trimming: 6 bases; junction bases outside the gene matches: 7. Here the CDR3 reads CASSWRTGDVEQYF. In DNA, the CDR3 is TGTGCCAGCAGTTGGAGGACAGGGGATGTCGAGCAGTACTTC.

The rearrangement joins TRBV14 to TRBJ2-7; D ambiguous. Germline V gene lookup returns CDR1 SGHDN and CDR2 FVKESK. The V end lost 1 base, the J end lost 4 bases, and 14 bases lay between the germline ends. This CDR3 has 15 residues. For the CDR3, the DNA is TGTGCCAGCAGCCAAGTGACCGACCAATTATACGAGCAGTACTTC. Protein product: CASSQVTDQLYEQYF.

Many counts were recorded for this clonotype. V and J are TRBV2 and TRBJ2-5, with a tentative D call TRBD1 (6 bases). The V gene's germline CDR1 is SNHLY and CDR2 FYNNEI. CDR3 length: 15 amino acids. Trimming removed 2 bases from V and 5 bases from J, with 15 bases in between. CDR3 loop: CASSEIVGAGETQYF. CDR3 coding DNA: TGTGCCAGCAGTGAAATCGTGGGGGCCGGGGAGACCCAGTACTTC.

Only one count was recorded for this clonotype. J is TRBJ1-2 and V is TRBV20-1, with D perhaps TRBD1 (5 bases). The CDR3 has 12 amino acids. Germline CDR1 reads DFQATT; CDR2 reads SNEGSKA (reference sequence). V lost 6 bases, J lost 5 bases, and 13 bases lay in between. The CDR3 coding sequence is TGCAGTGCCCTCCTTGGGGGGTATGGCTACACCTTC. This translates into CSALLGGYGYTF.

V is TRBV24-1 and J is TRBJ2-1; perhaps TRBD2 as D (6 bases). V lost 0 bases and J 7 bases, leaving 9 bases between the germline ends. CDR1 and CDR2 (germline): KGHDR, SFDVKD. The CDR3 is 14 amino acids. The CDR3 reads CATSDLGGANEQFF. CDR3 nucleotides: TGTGCCACCAGTGATTTGGGAGGGGCAAATGAGCAGTTCTTC.

This clonotype has more than one count but fewer than ten. This sequence joins TRBV11-3 and TRBJ2-2, with D possibly TRBD2 on 7 matching bases. The germline V gene has CDR1 SGHNT and CDR2 YENEEA. The CDR3 loop spans 17 amino acids. Trimming left V 5 bases short and J 4 bases short, with 20 bases between. The CDR3 sequence: CASSPDTNREGTGELFF. CDR3 DNA: TGTGCCAGCAGCCCAGACACTAACAGGGAGGGCACCGGGGAGCTGTTTTTT.

The genes are TRBV19 and TRBJ1-2; D perhaps matches TRBD1 (6 bases). CDR1 LNHDA and CDR2 SQIVND come from the germline V gene (reference sequence). Trimming took 7 bases from V and 0 from J, leaving 24 bases between them. The CDR3 spans 18 residues. The CDR3 nucleotides are TGTGCCAGTACCACGACCGGGCCCAGGGGCGCCTCTAACTATGGCTACACCTTC. It is translated as CASTTTGPRGASNYGYTF.

J is TRBJ1-1 and V is TRBV4-3, with 11 bases fitting TRBD1. Per the germline V gene, CDR1 is LGHNA and CDR2 is YSLEER. Germline trimming cut 3 bases from V and 0 bases from J; bases unmatched to any gene: 9. This CDR3 is 18 amino acids long. This chain's CDR3 is CASSHLRDRGGMNTEAFF. The CDR3 nucleotides are TGCGCCAGCAGCCACCTCCGGGACAGGGGGGGGATGAACACTGAAGCTTTCTTT.

The chain employs TRBV7-8 and TRBJ2-3; the D is unclear. Germline CDR1 reads SGHVS; CDR2 reads FQNEAQ. The CDR3 contains 16 residues. Trimming removed 5 bases at V and 2 bases at J, with 17 bases between. The DNA of the CDR3 is TGTGCCAGCAGCCCCCACCCTGATGGAAACACAGATACGCAGTATTTT. Its translation: CASSPHPDGNTDTQYF.

This clonotype has only a few counts. The chain joins TRBV24-1 to TRBJ2-1; TRBD2 matches at 7 bases. The V gene's germline CDR1 is KGHDR and CDR2 SFDVKD. The CDR3 length is 14 residues. With V trimmed by 10 bases and J by 0 bases, 5 bases remained unmatched. CDR3 sequence: CATGGEPSYNEQFF. As DNA, the CDR3 is TGTGCCACGGGGGGGGAACCCTCCTACAATGAGCAGTTCTTC.

The CDR3 coding sequence is TGTGCCAGCAGTTTTGGGCAGCTCAATCAGCCCCAGCATTTT. Translating it yields CASSFGQLNQPQHF. The gene calls are TRBV28 and TRBJ1-5; D ambiguous. The CDR3 is 14 amino acids. Germline CDR1 reads MDHEN; CDR2 reads SYDVKM. Trimming cost V 3 bases and J 3 bases, with 9 bases left between them.